This entry lists 17 T cell receptor beta chains sequenced from one sample in a study of vaccination and CD4 T cells after COVID-19. At the Johns Hopkins FTIC core, DNA taken from cultured CD4+ T cells was sequenced by way of the Oncomine TCR Beta short-read assay. Via MiXCR, TCRdb re-called the PCR reads, giving one row per CDR3 protein. The profile shows 8,500 to 10,000 distinct CDR3 sequences, approximately 57% of them singletons. As for treatment: roughly nine-day PBMC culture with coronavirus spike peptide pools or control peptides (ViraFEST assay). The unexposed donor gave CD4+ T cells before the COVID-19 pandemic (2011-2018). These receptors have no identified antigens. What was sequenced was CD4+ T cells from blood, cultured in vitro. Receptors originate from a human donor in good health.

V and J are TRBV11-2 and TRBJ2-1; D gene uncertain. The ends were cut back, 5 bases at V and 9 bases at J, with 17 bases in the middle. The CDR3 sequence is 14 residues long. The germline CDR1 and CDR2 sequences are SGHAT and FQNNGV. The CDR3 here is CASSPSEGKAEQFF. The CDR3 region has the DNA TGTGCCAGCAGCCCTTCCGAAGGTAAAGCTGAGCAGTTCTTC.

This clonotype has only a few counts. The V and J genes are TRBV6-7 and TRBJ2-1; D may be TRBD1 or TRBD2 (5 bases each). TRBV6-7 is given ORF status, its function remaining uncertain. This CDR3 region has 12 residues. The V end was cut by 7 bases, the J end by 7 bases, with 11 bases between. The CDR3 here is CASTGPGNEQFF. CDR3 bases: TGTGCCAGCACGGGGCCAGGGAATGAGCAGTTCTTC.

The chain employs TRBV5-4 and TRBJ2-3; possibly TRBD2 for D (6 bases). Germline assignment: CDR1 SGHNT and CDR2 YYREEE (reference sequence). Between the trimmed V and J ends, which lost 7 bases and 2 bases, there was a span of 11 bases. The CDR3 loop spans 13 amino acids. The CDR3 sequence is CASRGGVTDTQYF. CDR3 sequence (DNA): TGTGCCAGCCGTGGCGGGGTCACAGATACGCAGTATTTT.

This clonotype turned up a few times. The CDR3 nucleotides read TGTGCCACCAGTGCAGGGACTAGCGGGATTGACATTCAGTACTTC. This codes for CATSAGTSGIDIQYF. V gene TRBV24-1 combines with J gene TRBJ2-4; TRBD2 aligns across 13 bases. This CDR3 spans 15 amino acids. The V gene end was trimmed by 5 bases and the J gene end by 8 bases; junction bases not matched to a gene: 5. Germline V gives CDR1 KGHDR, CDR2 SFDVKD.

J is TRBJ2-3 and V is TRBV29-1; D is tentatively TRBD1 or TRBD2 (5 bases each). Germline CDR1 SQVTM, CDR2 ANQGSEA. The CDR3 loop spans 14 amino acids. Trimming shortened V by 1 base and J by 6 bases, and 14 bases separated the two germline ends. In nucleotides, the CDR3 is TGCAGCGTTGAAGGTGAGGGCCCAGGGGATACGCAGTATTTT. Translating gives CSVEGEGPGDTQYF.

This chain connects TRBV7-8 to TRBJ2-7; TRBD1 agrees at 7 bases. The CDR3 is made up of 14 amino acids. The V gene end was trimmed by 4 bases and the J gene end by 2 bases; junction bases not matched to a gene: 5. Germline V lookup: CDR1 SGHVS, CDR2 FQNEAQ. CDR3 sequence: CASSSTGLPYEQYF. In DNA form, the CDR3 reads TGTGCCAGCAGCTCGACAGGGCTCCCCTACGAGCAGTACTTC.

The chain recombines TRBV19 with TRBJ1-2; D might be TRBD1 (6 bases). CDR1 and CDR2 from the germline V gene are LNHDA and SQIVND (reference sequence). Trimming left V 8 bases short and J 2 bases short, with 15 bases between. The CDR3 runs to 14 residues. Here the CDR3 DNA reads TGTGCCAGTCAAAACGTCAGGGGCAACTATGGCTACACCTTC. Protein product: CASQNVRGNYGYTF.

V gene TRBV7-2 combines with J gene TRBJ1-1; no clear D. The V end was cut by 2 bases, the J end by 1 base, with 11 bases between. Germline V gives CDR1 SGHTA, CDR2 FQGNSA. CDR3 length equals 15 residues. The CDR3 nucleotides read TGTGCCAGCAGCTTAACGTGGATTGGGAACACTGAAGCTTTCTTT. It specifies CASSLTWIGNTEAFF.

The V gene is TRBV6-5, the J gene TRBJ1-2; D may be TRBD1 (5 bases). V was shortened by 4 bases and J by 3 bases, with 9 bases between the two germline ends. CDR1 and CDR2 (germline): MNHEY, SVGAGI. CDR3 length: 13 residues. CDR3 DNA sequence: TGTGCCAGCAGTTCAGGGTCGGACTATGGCTACACCTTC. Its translation is CASSSGSDYGYTF.

This clonotype was picked up a small number of times. The rearrangement links TRBV6-2 or TRBV6-3 to TRBJ1-6, with D perhaps TRBD1 (6 bases). Trimming stripped 0 bases from V and 13 bases from J, with 22 bases between. The CDR3 has 17 amino acids. Germline V gene sequence: CDR1 MNHEY, CDR2 SVGEGT. This CDR3 is CASSYSSQRTVPHPLHF. The CDR3, as DNA: TGTGCCAGCAGTTACTCGAGTCAACGGACAGTTCCTCACCCCCTCCACTTT.

The chain is built from TRBV20-1 and TRBJ2-2, with D possibly being TRBD1 or TRBD2 (6 bases each). Trimming stripped 0 bases from V and 4 bases from J, with 12 bases between. CDR3 size: 15 residues. The germline CDR1 and CDR2 sequences are DFQATT and SNEGSKA (reference sequence). The chain's CDR3 is CSARDRGQGTGELFF. In DNA, the CDR3 is TGCAGTGCTAGAGATCGGGGGCAGGGCACCGGGGAGCTGTTTTTT.

This clonotype was detected only a few times. This rearrangement joins TRBV6-1 to TRBJ1-2; the match to TRBD1 covers 7 bases. Looked up from germline, CDR1 is MNHNS and CDR2 is SASEGT. CDR3 length: 14 amino acids. V gave up 5 bases and J gave up 4 bases; unmatched junction bases: 7. The CDR3 DNA reads as TGTGCCAGCAGTACCTCCCAGGGGGGCTATGGCTACACCTTC. Translation: CASSTSQGGYGYTF.

This chain connects TRBV5-1 to TRBJ2-3; D is unresolved. Germline V CDR1 and CDR2: SGHRS, YFSETQ. V was pared by 1 base and J by 2 bases, with 8 bases between. This CDR3 comprises 14 residues. In DNA, the CDR3 is TGCGCCAGCAGCTTGACAGAACCCACAGATACGCAGTATTTT. The encoded protein is CASSLTEPTDTQYF.

This chain uses TRBV7-9 with TRBJ2-7; D might be TRBD1 (5 bases). Germline V gene lookup returns CDR1 SEHNR and CDR2 FQNEAQ (reference sequence). V dropped 9 bases and J dropped 0 bases, with 21 bases sitting between them. This CDR3 spans 16 amino acids. The CDR3 coding sequence is TGTGCCAGTAGTATGGGCGGCGGACAAAGCTCCTACGAGCAGTACTTC. Its translation: CASSMGGGQSSYEQYF. The whole variable domain, remainder taken from reference TRBV7-9 and TRBJ2-7, is DTGVSQNPRHKITKRGQNVTFRCDPISEHNRLYWYRQTLGQGPEFLTYFQNEAQLEKSRLLSDRFSAERPKGSFSTLEIQRTEQGDSAMYLCASSMGGGQSSYEQYFGPGTRLTVT.

The V gene is TRBV29-1, the J gene TRBJ1-1, with D hard to call. V gave up 4 bases and J gave up 11 bases, with 17 bases separating them. Germline CDR1 SQVTM, CDR2 ANQGSEA. This CDR3 is built from 12 residues. The CDR3 region is CSVGYTEVEAFF. As DNA, the CDR3 is TGCAGCGTTGGGTACACCGAGGTGGAGGCTTTCTTT.

Only one count was recorded for this clonotype. The rearrangement uses TRBV11-3 and TRBJ1-1; D ambiguous. V lost 3 bases and J lost 1, with 21 bases in between. The CDR3 runs 18 residues. CDR1 and CDR2 (germline): SGHNT, YENEEA. CDR3 coding DNA: TGTGCCAGCAGCTTGAGTTCCCCTGATGTCACCGCGAACACTGAAGCTTTCTTT. Translating gives CASSLSSPDVTANTEAFF.

The chain employs TRBV27 and TRBJ2-3, with D possibly being TRBD1 (6 bases). CDR1 and CDR2 from the germline V gene are MNHEY and SMNVEV (reference sequence). There are 15 residues in the CDR3. Trimming removed 6 bases at V and 2 bases at J, with 15 bases between. This CDR3 reads CASRPVQGFTDTQYF. The DNA of the CDR3 is TGTGCCAGCAGACCCGTGCAGGGGTTCACAGATACGCAGTATTTT.